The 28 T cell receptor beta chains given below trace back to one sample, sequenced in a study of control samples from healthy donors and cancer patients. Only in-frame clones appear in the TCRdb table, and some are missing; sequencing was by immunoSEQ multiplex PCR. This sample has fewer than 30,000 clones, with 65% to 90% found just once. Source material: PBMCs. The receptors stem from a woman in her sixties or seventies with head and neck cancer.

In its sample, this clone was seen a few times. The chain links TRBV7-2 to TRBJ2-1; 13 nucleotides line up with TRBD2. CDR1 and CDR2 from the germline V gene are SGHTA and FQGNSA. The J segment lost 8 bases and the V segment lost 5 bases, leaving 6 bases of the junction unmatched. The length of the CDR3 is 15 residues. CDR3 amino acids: CASSITSGGVYEQFF. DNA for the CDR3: TGTGCCAGCAGCATAACTAGCGGGGGGGTCTATGAGCAGTTCTTC.

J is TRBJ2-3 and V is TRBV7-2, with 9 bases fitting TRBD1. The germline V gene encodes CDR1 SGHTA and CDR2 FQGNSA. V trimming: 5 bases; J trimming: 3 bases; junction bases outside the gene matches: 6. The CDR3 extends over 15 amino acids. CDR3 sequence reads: CASSVDRGETDTQYF. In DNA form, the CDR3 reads TGTGCCAGCAGCGTCGACAGGGGGGAGACAGATACGCAGTATTTT. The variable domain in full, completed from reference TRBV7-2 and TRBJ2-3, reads GAGVSQSPSNKVTEKGKDVELRCDPISGHTALYWYRQSLGQGLEFLIYFQGNSAPDKSGLPSDRFSAERTGGSVSTLTIQRTQQEDSAVYLCASSVDRGETDTQYFGPGTRLTVL.

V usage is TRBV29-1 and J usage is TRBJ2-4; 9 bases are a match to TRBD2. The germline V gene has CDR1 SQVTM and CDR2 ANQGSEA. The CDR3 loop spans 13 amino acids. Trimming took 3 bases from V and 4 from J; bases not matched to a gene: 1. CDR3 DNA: TGCAGCGTTGACCTAGCGGGGAAAAACATTCAGTACTTC. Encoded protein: CSVDLAGKNIQYF.

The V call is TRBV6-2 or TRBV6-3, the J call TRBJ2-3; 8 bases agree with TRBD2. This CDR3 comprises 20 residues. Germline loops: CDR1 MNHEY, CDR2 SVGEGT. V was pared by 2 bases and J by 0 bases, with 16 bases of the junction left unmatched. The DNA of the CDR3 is TGTGCCAGCAGTTACCCCCTCCGAGGGCGGGGGGCCCTAAGCACAGATACGCAGTATTTT. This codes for CASSYPLRGRGALSTDTQYF.

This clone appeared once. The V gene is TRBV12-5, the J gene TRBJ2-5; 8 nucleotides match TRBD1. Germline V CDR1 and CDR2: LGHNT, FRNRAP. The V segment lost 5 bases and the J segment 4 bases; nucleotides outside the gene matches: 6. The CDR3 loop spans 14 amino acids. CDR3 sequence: CASGRDRGTETQYF. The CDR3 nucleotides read TGTGCTAGTGGTAGAGACAGGGGTACAGAGACCCAGTACTTC.

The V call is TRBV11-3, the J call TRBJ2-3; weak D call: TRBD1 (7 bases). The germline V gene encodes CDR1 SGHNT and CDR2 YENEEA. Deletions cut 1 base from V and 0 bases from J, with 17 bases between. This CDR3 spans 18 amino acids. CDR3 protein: CASSLGRGRGVSTDTQYF. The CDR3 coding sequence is TGTGCCAGCAGCTTAGGGAGGGGCAGGGGGGTCAGCACAGATACGCAGTATTTT.

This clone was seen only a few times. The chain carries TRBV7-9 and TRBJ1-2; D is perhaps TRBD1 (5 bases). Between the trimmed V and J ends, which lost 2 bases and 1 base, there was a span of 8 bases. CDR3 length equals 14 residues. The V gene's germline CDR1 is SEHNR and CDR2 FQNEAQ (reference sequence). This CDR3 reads CASSLSQGNYGYTF. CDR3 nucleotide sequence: TGTGCCAGCAGCTTATCTCAGGGTAACTATGGCTACACCTTC.

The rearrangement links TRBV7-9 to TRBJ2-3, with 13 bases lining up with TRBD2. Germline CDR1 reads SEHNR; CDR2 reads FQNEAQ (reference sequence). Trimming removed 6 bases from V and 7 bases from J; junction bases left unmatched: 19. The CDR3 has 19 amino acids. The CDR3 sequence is CASSSTGTSGNVPIYTQYF. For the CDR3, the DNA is TGTGCCAGCAGTTCCACCGGGACTAGCGGGAACGTACCCATTTATACGCAGTATTTT.

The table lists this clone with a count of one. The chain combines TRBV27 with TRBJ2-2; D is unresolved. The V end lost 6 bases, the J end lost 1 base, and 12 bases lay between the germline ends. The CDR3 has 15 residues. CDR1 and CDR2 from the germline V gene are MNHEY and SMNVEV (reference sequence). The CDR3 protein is CASRGFGRNTGELFF. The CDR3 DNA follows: TGTGCCAGCAGGGGATTCGGGCGGAACACCGGGGAGCTGTTTTTT.

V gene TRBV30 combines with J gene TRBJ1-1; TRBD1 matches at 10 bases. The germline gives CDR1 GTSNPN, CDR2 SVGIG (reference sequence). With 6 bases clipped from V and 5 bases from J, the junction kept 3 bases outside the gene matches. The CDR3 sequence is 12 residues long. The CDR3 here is CACGTGVTEAFF. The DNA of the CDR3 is TGTGCCTGCGGGACAGGGGTGACTGAAGCTTTCTTT.

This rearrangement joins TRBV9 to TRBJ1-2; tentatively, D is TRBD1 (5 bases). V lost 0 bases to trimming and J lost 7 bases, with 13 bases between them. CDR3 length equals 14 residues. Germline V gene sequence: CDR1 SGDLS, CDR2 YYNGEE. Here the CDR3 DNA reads TGTGCCAGCAGCGTAGCTACGGGGGATGGTGGCTACACCTTC. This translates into CASSVATGDGGYTF. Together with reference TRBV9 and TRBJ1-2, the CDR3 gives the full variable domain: DSGVTQTPKHLITATGQRVTLRCSPRSGDLSVYWYQQSLDQGLQFLIQYYNGEERAKGNILERFSAQQFPDLHSELNLSSLELGDSALYFCASSVATGDGGYTFGSGTRLTVV.

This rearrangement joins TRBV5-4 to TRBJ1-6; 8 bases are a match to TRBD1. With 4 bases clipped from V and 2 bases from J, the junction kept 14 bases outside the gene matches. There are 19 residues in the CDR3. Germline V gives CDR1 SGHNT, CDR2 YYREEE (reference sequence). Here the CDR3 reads CASSTPGQAVGTYNSPLHF. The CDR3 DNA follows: TGTGCCAGCAGCACGCCGGGACAGGCAGTTGGCACCTATAATTCACCCCTCCACTTT.

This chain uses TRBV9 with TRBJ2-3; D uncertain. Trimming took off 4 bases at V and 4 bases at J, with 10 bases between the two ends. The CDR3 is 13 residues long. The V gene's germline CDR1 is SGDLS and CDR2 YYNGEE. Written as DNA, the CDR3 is TGTGCCAGCAGCCCCCAAGTGGCAGATACGCAGTATTTT. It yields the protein CASSPQVADTQYF.

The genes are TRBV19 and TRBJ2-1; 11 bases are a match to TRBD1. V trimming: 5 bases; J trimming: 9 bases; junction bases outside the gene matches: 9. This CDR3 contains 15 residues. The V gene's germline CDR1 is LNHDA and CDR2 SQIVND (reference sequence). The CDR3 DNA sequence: TGTGCCAGTAGTCCTCGGGACAGGGGGATGGGTGAGCAGTTCTTC. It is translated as CASSPRDRGMGEQFF.

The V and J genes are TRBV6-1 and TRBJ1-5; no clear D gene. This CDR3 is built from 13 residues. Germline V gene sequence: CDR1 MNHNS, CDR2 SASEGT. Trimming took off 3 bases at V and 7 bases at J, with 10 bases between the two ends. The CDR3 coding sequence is TGTGCCAGCAGTGACACTGGGAGCCAGCCCCAGCATTTT. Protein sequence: CASSDTGSQPQHF.

The CDR3 protein is CASSARGSQHF. CDR3 DNA sequence: TGTGCCAGCAGTGCTCGCGGTTCCCAGCATTTT. This rearrangement joins TRBV12-3 or TRBV12-4 to TRBJ1-5; D is unclear. The germline V and J ends were trimmed by 5 bases and 11 bases, with 10 bases remaining between them. The CDR3 runs 11 residues.

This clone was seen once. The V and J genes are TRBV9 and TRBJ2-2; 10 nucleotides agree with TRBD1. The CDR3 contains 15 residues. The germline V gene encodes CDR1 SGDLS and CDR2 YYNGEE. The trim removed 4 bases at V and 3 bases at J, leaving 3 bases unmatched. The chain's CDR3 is CASSWGTGDTGELFF. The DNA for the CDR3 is TGTGCCAGCAGCTGGGGGACAGGGGACACCGGGGAGCTGTTTTTT.

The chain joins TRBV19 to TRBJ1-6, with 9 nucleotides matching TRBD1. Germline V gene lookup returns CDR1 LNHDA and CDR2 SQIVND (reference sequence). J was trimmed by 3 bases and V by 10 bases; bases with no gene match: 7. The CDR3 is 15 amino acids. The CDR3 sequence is CATGQGLIYNSPLHF. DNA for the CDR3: TGTGCCACCGGACAGGGGTTAATCTATAATTCACCCCTCCACTTT.

The CDR3 loop reads CASSPDRQGSGGYTF. CDR3 coding DNA: TGTGCCAGCAGCCCCGACCGACAGGGGTCCGGCGGCTACACCTTC. The chain recombines TRBV6-2 or TRBV6-3 with TRBJ1-2, with 8 bases that match TRBD1. CDR3 length: 15 amino acids. V lost 6 bases, J lost 8 bases, and 14 bases stayed unmatched. The germline V gene encodes CDR1 MNHEY and CDR2 SVGEGT.

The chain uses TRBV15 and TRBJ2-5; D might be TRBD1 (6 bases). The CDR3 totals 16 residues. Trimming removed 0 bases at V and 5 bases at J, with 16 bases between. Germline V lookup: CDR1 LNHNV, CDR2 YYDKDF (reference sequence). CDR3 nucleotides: TGTGCCACCAGCAGAGATAGGGGTCTTCAGGGGGAGACCCAGTACTTC. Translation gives CATSRDRGLQGETQYF.

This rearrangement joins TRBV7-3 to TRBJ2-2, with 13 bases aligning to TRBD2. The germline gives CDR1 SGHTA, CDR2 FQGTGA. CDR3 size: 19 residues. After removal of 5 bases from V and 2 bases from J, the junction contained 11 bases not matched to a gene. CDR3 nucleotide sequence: TGTGCCAGCAGCCAATTCGGACTAGCGGGAGTTCCCAACACCGGGGAGCTGTTTTTT. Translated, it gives CASSQFGLAGVPNTGELFF.

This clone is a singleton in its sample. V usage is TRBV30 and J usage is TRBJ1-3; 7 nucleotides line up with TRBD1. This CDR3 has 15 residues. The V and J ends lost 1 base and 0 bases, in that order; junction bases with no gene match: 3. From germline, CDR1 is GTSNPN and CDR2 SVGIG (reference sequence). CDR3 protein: CAWSAGQDSGNTIYF. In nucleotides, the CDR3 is TGTGCCTGGAGTGCTGGACAGGACTCTGGAAACACCATATATTTT.

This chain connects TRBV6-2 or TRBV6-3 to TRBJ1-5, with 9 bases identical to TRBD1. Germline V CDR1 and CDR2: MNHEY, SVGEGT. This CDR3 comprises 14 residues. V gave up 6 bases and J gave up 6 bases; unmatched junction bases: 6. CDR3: CASSRGQGSQPQHF. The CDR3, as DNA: TGTGCCAGCAGCCGGGGACAGGGAAGTCAGCCCCAGCATTTT.

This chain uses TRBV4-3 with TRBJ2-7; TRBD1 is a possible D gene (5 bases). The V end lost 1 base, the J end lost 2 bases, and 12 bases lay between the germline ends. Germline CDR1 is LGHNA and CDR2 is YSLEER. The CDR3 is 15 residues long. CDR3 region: CASSQGGESTYEQYF. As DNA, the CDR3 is TGCGCCAGCAGCCAAGGGGGCGAATCAACCTACGAGCAGTACTTC.

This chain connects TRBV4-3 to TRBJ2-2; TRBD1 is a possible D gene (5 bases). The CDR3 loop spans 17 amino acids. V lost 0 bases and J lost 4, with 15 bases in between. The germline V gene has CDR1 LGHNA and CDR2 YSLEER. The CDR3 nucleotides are TGCGCCAGCAGCCAAGAAAGACAGCCGATTGGCACCGGGGAGCTGTTTTTT. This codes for CASSQERQPIGTGELFF.

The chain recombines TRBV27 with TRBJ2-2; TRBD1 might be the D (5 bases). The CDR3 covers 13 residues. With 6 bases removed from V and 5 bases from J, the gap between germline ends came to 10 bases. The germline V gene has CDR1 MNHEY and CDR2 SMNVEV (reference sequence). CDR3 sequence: CASSYPGTGELFF. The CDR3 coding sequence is TGTGCCAGCAGCTATCCAGGGACCGGGGAGCTGTTTTTT.

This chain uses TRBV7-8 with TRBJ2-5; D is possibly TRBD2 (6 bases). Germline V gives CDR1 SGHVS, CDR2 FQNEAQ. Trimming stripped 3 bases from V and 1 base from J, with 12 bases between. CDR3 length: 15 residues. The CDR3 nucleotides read TGTGCCAGCAGCTTGCTAGCGTATAGCCAAGAGACCCAGTACTTC. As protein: CASSLLAYSQETQYF.

As DNA, the CDR3 is TGTGCCAGCAGCTCCCGACCTAGCTCTGGAAACACCATATATTTT. Amino acids: CASSSRPSSGNTIYF. The chain employs TRBV3-1 (or the pseudogene TRBV3-2) and TRBJ1-3; no firm D call. With 5 bases removed from V and 0 bases from J, the gap between germline ends came to 11 bases. Germline V gene sequence: CDR1 LGHDT, CDR2 YNNKEL (reference sequence). The CDR3 totals 15 residues.